A single sample is the source of the 31 T cell receptor beta chains below, sequenced in a study of molecular identifiers for immune sequencing clone quantification. TCRdb independently ran MiXCR on the PCR reads; one entry per CDR3 protein. Of about 510,000 distinct CDR3 sequences in the sample, around 23% were seen once. The sequencing sample was made of naive CD8+ T cells from blood, with Jurkat cell RNA spiked in. Subset denoted: FACS-sorted CD8+CD4-CCR7+CD45RA+ naive T cells. These receptors originate from a human donor in good health. Some libraries in this study had Jurkat cell RNA spiked in.

In this sample, this clonotype turned up a few times. V gene TRBV30 combines with J gene TRBJ1-1; D might be TRBD1 (5 bases). The CDR3 has 14 amino acids. V lost 4 bases and J lost 6, with 18 bases in between. CDR1 is GTSNPN and CDR2 is SVGIG in the germline V gene (reference sequence). CDR3: CAWKIPQGFAEAFF. CDR3 coding DNA: TGTGCCTGGAAAATCCCCCAGGGTTTCGCTGAAGCTTTCTTT.

A word on this clonotype: One end of the junction does not line up with germline, which may come from a read error. The genes are TRBV11-2 and TRBJ2-3; maybe TRBD2 (6 bases). There are 15 residues in the CDR3. CDR1 is SGHAT and CDR2 is FQNNGV in the germline V gene. The CDR3 nucleotides read TGTGCCAGCAGTTTGGGACTGACGAACACAGATACGCGGTATTTT. Residues: CASSLGLTNTDTRYF. Supplemented by reference TRBV11-2 and TRBJ2-3, the full variable domain reads EAGVAQSPRYKIIEKRQSVAFWCNPISGHATLYWYQQILGQGPKLLIQFQNNGVVDDSQLPKDRFSAERLKGVDSTLKIQPAKLEDSAVYLCASSLGLTNTDTRYFGPGTRLTVL.

This clonotype was observed many times. The chain joins TRBV6-5 to TRBJ1-2; unclear D gene. Between the trimmed V and J ends, which lost 8 bases and 4 bases, there was a span of 20 bases. The germline gives CDR1 MNHEY, CDR2 SVGAGI. This CDR3 spans 15 amino acids. CDR3 nucleotide sequence: TGTGCCAGCGGTCCGACGGCATTTACACCCTATGGCTACACCTTC. Translation: CASGPTAFTPYGYTF.

This clonotype was counted only a few times. This chain connects TRBV5-4 to TRBJ2-3; D tentatively reads TRBD1 or TRBD2 (6 bases each). The CDR3 is made up of 14 amino acids. Germline CDR1 and CDR2: SGHNT and YYREEE (reference sequence). The V gene lost 2 bases and the J gene lost 2 bases, with 9 bases spanning the gap. The CDR3 is CASSLRGDTDTQYF. The CDR3 bases are TGTGCCAGCAGCTTAAGGGGGGACACAGATACGCAGTATTTT.

This clonotype was counted many times. The J gene is TRBJ2-3, the V gene TRBV5-1, with TRBD2 identical over 12 bases. CDR3 size: 15 residues. Germline CDR1 reads SGHRS; CDR2 reads YFSETQ. Trimming took 9 bases from V and 3 from J; bases not matched to a gene: 8. The CDR3 loop reads CATQTSGGGTDTQYF. Here the CDR3 DNA reads TGCGCCACCCAGACTAGCGGGGGCGGGACAGATACGCAGTATTTT. The full variable domain, with the rest looked up from reference TRBV5-1 and TRBJ2-3, is KAGVTQTPRYLIKTRGQQVTLSCSPISGHRSVSWYQQTPGQGLQFLFEYFSETQRNKGNFPGRFSGRQFSNSRSEMNVSTLELGDSALYLCATQTSGGGTDTQYFGPGTRLTVL.

This clonotype was picked up a small number of times. This chain links TRBV19 with TRBJ2-7; 12 bases fit TRBD1. From germline, CDR1 is LNHDA and CDR2 SQIVND (reference sequence). V lost 1 base and J lost 5; bases outside the gene matches: 6. The CDR3 is made up of 16 amino acids. The CDR3: CASSIVAGQGANEQYF. DNA for the CDR3: TGTGCCAGTAGTATAGTCGCGGGACAGGGGGCCAACGAGCAGTACTTC.

This clonotype showed up just once. A much larger clone differs from this one at a single base, so this may be a read error. V usage is TRBV6-6 and J usage is TRBJ2-2; TRBD2 agrees at 7 bases. CDR1 and CDR2 from the germline V gene are MNHNY and SVGAGI (reference sequence). The CDR3 is 19 residues long. V gave up 4 bases and J gave up 0 bases; unmatched junction bases: 14. CDR3 sequence reads: CASSSLGTNGTSNTGELFF. CDR3 nucleotides: TGTGCCAGCAGTTCGCTCGGGACTAACGGTACTTCGAACACCGGGGAGCTGTTTTTT.

This chain joins TRBV5-4 and TRBJ2-4; the D gene is possibly TRBD2 (6 bases). Germline values: CDR1 SGHNT, CDR2 YYREEE (reference sequence). The V end was cut by 0 bases, the J end by 0 bases, with 19 bases between. This CDR3 has 19 amino acids. The CDR3 is CASSLVGSGEPLAKNIQYF. CDR3 nucleotide sequence: TGTGCCAGCAGCTTGGTTGGTAGCGGTGAACCCCTAGCCAAAAACATTCAGTACTTC.

In this sample, this clonotype turned up many times. The chain uses TRBV5-4 and TRBJ2-7; TRBD2 agrees at 7 bases. Germline V CDR1 and CDR2: SGHNT, YYREEE (reference sequence). V lost 2 bases to trimming and J lost 7 bases; unmatched junction nucleotides: 6. This CDR3 is 13 amino acids long. CDR3: CASSFGGSGEQYF. In DNA form, the CDR3 reads TGTGCCAGCAGCTTCGGGGGGTCGGGTGAGCAGTACTTC.

This clonotype turned up a few times. The chain uses TRBV4-1 and TRBJ2-7, with D tentatively TRBD1 or TRBD2 (6 bases each). In germline, CDR1 is MGHRA, CDR2 YSYEKL. The CDR3 extends over 14 amino acids. V shed 3 bases and J shed 2 bases, with 11 bases lying between them. Here the CDR3 reads CASSHTGRTYEQYF. The CDR3 DNA reads TGCGCCAGCAGCCATACAGGGAGGACCTACGAGCAGTACTTC.

The chain employs TRBV20-1 and TRBJ2-7, with 8 bases matching TRBD1. V lost 6 bases and J lost 4; bases outside the gene matches: 17. The CDR3 totals 16 residues. CDR1 and CDR2 from the germline V gene are DFQATT and SNEGSKA (reference sequence). CDR3 DNA: TGCAGTGCGCTCGGGACAGGTCTCTCCCTGGGATACGAGCAGTACTTC. Its translation: CSALGTGLSLGYEQYF.

This clonotype was detected a few times. An end of the junction does not agree with germline; a read error may underlie this. V is TRBV6-2 or TRBV6-3 and J is TRBJ2-7; tentatively, D is TRBD1 (6 bases). This CDR3 contains 13 residues. Per germline, CDR1 MNHEY and CDR2 SVGEGT. CDR3 residues: CASSYEDRYERYF. CDR3 DNA sequence: TGTGCCAGCAGTTACGAGGACAGATACGAGCGGTACTTC.

This chain joins TRBV4-3 and TRBJ2-2, with 12 bases aligning to TRBD2. This CDR3 has 20 amino acids. V trimming: 6 bases; J trimming: 4 bases; junction bases outside the gene matches: 18. Germline assignment: CDR1 LGHNA and CDR2 YSLEER. The chain's CDR3 is CASSPSLAGGLSPPTGELFF. CDR3 bases: TGCGCCAGCAGTCCAAGTCTAGCGGGAGGGCTTTCCCCTCCCACCGGGGAGCTGTTTTTT.

The chain carries TRBV5-1 and TRBJ2-1; D remains unclear. V lost 4 bases and J lost 6, with 8 bases in between. CDR3 size: 12 residues. Germline V gives CDR1 SGHRS, CDR2 YFSETQ. The DNA of the CDR3 is TGCGCCAGCAGCATCTACACCAATGAGCAGTTCTTC. Translation gives CASSIYTNEQFF.

This clonotype was seen many times. The chain combines TRBV6-6 with TRBJ2-4, with a weak D call TRBD1 (5 bases). The CDR3 is 15 amino acids. The V and J ends lost 5 bases and 0 bases respectively, with 11 bases between them. CDR1 is MNHNY, CDR2 SVGAGI, per germline (reference sequence). The CDR3 bases are TGTGCCAGCAGTCACAATGGGGCAGCCAAAAACATTCAGTACTTC. Its translation is CASSHNGAAKNIQYF.

This clonotype was seen many times. The chain uses TRBV12-3 or TRBV12-4 and TRBJ2-7; the D is unclear. The CDR3 has 15 residues. Trimming shortened V by 3 bases and J by 1 base, and 13 bases separated the two germline ends. The CDR3 nucleotides read TGTGCCAGCAGTTTGGTGGCATTAGTTTCCTACGAGCAGTACTTC. This translates into CASSLVALVSYEQYF.

This clonotype was recorded at least ten times. The chain combines TRBV5-1 with TRBJ2-7; tentatively, D is TRBD1 (6 bases). The CDR3 length is 15 residues. Trimming stripped 0 bases from V and 5 bases from J, with 15 bases between. From germline, CDR1 is SGHRS and CDR2 YFSETQ. Here the CDR3 reads CASSLEGRRGDEQYF. Written as DNA, the CDR3 is TGCGCCAGCAGCTTGGAGGGTCGCAGGGGCGACGAGCAGTACTTC.

This clonotype was counted at least ten times. Here the CDR3 reads CATSKGPRNTEAFF. DNA of the CDR3: TGTGCCACCAGCAAGGGACCGCGGAACACTGAAGCTTTCTTT. The V and J genes are TRBV15 and TRBJ1-1, with D possibly matching TRBD1 (5 bases). Germline V gene data show CDR1 as LNHNV and CDR2 as YYDKDF (reference sequence). V was trimmed by 4 bases and J by 1 base, leaving 10 bases between them. This CDR3 is built from 14 residues.

About this clonotype: A junction boundary mismatches the germline segment, possibly from a read error. This rearrangement joins TRBV30 to TRBJ1-1, with TRBD1 matching over 7 bases. This CDR3 contains 15 residues. CDR1 is GTSNPN and CDR2 is SVGIG in the germline V gene (reference sequence). CDR3 loop: CARSEGQSMNTEAFF. DNA of the CDR3: TGTGCCAGGAGTGAGGGACAGAGCATGAACACTGAAGCTTTCTTT.

The rearrangement joins TRBV20-1 to TRBJ2-7; TRBD1 matches 10 bases. Germline CDR1 is DFQATT and CDR2 is SNEGSKA (reference sequence). The CDR3 runs to 13 residues. V shed 5 bases and J 2 bases; nucleotides not matched to a gene: 3. The CDR3 DNA reads as TGCAGTGCTCTGGGACAGGGGCCCTACGAGCAGTACTTC. It specifies CSALGQGPYEQYF.

This clonotype was detected only a few times. The chain combines TRBV28 with TRBJ1-4, with D possibly TRBD1 on 6 matching bases. CDR1 MDHEN and CDR2 SYDVKM come from the germline V gene. V was pared by 2 bases and J by 4 bases, with 14 bases between. This CDR3 has 16 residues. CDR3 amino acids: CASSLRGGPFNEKLFF. CDR3 coding DNA: TGTGCCAGCAGTTTACGGGGGGGGCCCTTTAATGAAAAACTGTTTTTT. Variable domain in full (rest from reference TRBV28 and TRBJ1-4): DVKVTQSSRYLVKRTGEKVFLECVQDMDHENMFWYRQDPGLGLRLIYFSYDVKMKEKGDIPEGYSVSREKKERFSLILESASTNQTSMYLCASSLRGGPFNEKLFFGSGTQLSVL.

The genes are TRBV28 and TRBJ2-2; 9 bases agree with TRBD2. V lost 7 bases to trimming and J lost 3 bases; unmatched junction nucleotides: 6. The CDR3 has 15 residues. In germline, CDR1 is MDHEN, CDR2 SYDVKM. CDR3 nucleotide sequence: TGTGCCAGCACCGCCGGGACTAGCTACACCGGGGAGCTGTTTTTT. Translation gives CASTAGTSYTGELFF.

The chain couples TRBV7-9 to TRBJ2-1; D is undetermined. Germline V gives CDR1 SEHNR, CDR2 FQNEAQ (reference sequence). The CDR3 length is 16 residues. V dropped 3 bases and J dropped 3 bases, with 15 bases sitting between them. For the CDR3, the DNA is TGTGCCAGCAGCTTCCTCAAGGTGAAGGTCTACAATGAGCAGTTCTTC. The encoded protein is CASSFLKVKVYNEQFF.

J is TRBJ1-1 and V is TRBV30, with D unclear. The V end lost 4 bases, the J end lost 5 bases, and 20 bases lay between the germline ends. The CDR3 totals 15 residues. The germline gives CDR1 GTSNPN, CDR2 SVGIG (reference sequence). CDR3 DNA: TGTGCCTGGAACCAACCAGGCGAGGGAAATACTGAAGCTTTCTTT. Its translation: CAWNQPGEGNTEAFF. Full variable domain (missing parts from reference TRBV30 and TRBJ1-1): SQTIHQWPATLVQPVGSPLSLECTVEGTSNPNLYWYRQAAGRGLQLLFYSVGIGQISSEVPQNLSASRPQDRQFILSSKKLLLSDSGFYLCAWNQPGEGNTEAFFGQGTRLTVV.

This clonotype was observed a few times. The chain has TRBV19 and TRBJ2-3, with D unclear. The V and J ends lost 5 bases and 1 base respectively, with 16 bases between them. The CDR3 extends over 16 amino acids. The germline V gene has CDR1 LNHDA and CDR2 SQIVND (reference sequence). The CDR3 here is CASSVAEGPGTDTQYF. The CDR3 region has the DNA TGTGCCAGTAGTGTTGCGGAAGGGCCAGGCACAGATACGCAGTATTTT.

This chain links TRBV7-6 with TRBJ1-1, with D hard to call. V lost 4 bases and J 6 bases, leaving 12 bases between the germline ends. In germline, CDR1 is SGHVS, CDR2 FNYEAQ. The CDR3 is 13 amino acids. CDR3 region: CASSSGGSSEAFF. In nucleotides, the CDR3 is TGTGCCAGCAGCTCCGGAGGGAGCTCTGAAGCTTTCTTT.

The rearrangement uses TRBV27 and TRBJ2-3, with 7 bases fitting TRBD2. The length of the CDR3 is 16 residues. With V trimmed by 3 bases and J by 1 base, 7 bases remained unmatched. Germline V CDR1 and CDR2: MNHEY, SMNVEV (reference sequence). CDR3 DNA sequence: TGTGCCAGCAGTTTTATCCGGGCGGGAGGCACAGATACGCAGTATTTT. Amino acid sequence: CASSFIRAGGTDTQYF.

This rearrangement joins TRBV4-3 to TRBJ2-2, with D possibly being TRBD2 (5 bases). The CDR3 is 15 residues long. Germline V gives CDR1 LGHNA, CDR2 YSLEER. The V end lost 0 bases, the J end lost 6 bases, and 11 bases lay between the germline ends. CDR3 protein: CASSQDRRAAGELFF. CDR3 sequence (DNA): TGCGCCAGCAGCCAAGACCGGCGGGCGGCCGGGGAGCTGTTTTTT.

V and J are TRBV28 and TRBJ2-3; the D gene could be TRBD1 or TRBD2 (5 bases each). The germline V and J ends were trimmed by 6 bases and 6 bases, with 13 bases remaining between them. This CDR3 is built from 13 residues. Germline assignment: CDR1 MDHEN and CDR2 SYDVKM. For the CDR3, the DNA is TGTGCCAGCAGGCGCCTCGGGGCGGATACGCAGTATTTT. Its protein product is CASRRLGADTQYF.

This clonotype was seen more than once but under ten times. The J gene is TRBJ2-7, the V gene TRBV11-2; no firm D call. This CDR3 is built from 12 residues. V gave up 0 bases and J gave up 2 bases, with 2 bases separating them. Per germline, CDR1 SGHAT and CDR2 FQNNGV. This chain's CDR3 is CASSLDAYEQYF. Here the CDR3 DNA reads TGTGCCAGCAGCTTAGATGCCTACGAGCAGTACTTC. Full variable domain (rest looked up from reference TRBV11-2 and TRBJ2-7): EAGVAQSPRYKIIEKRQSVAFWCNPISGHATLYWYQQILGQGPKLLIQFQNNGVVDDSQLPKDRFSAERLKGVDSTLKIQPAKLEDSAVYLCASSLDAYEQYFGPGTRLTVT.

This chain connects TRBV28 to TRBJ2-2; 8 bases map to TRBD2. Unmatched junction bases numbered 8, after V lost 5 bases and J lost 6 bases. The V gene's germline CDR1 is MDHEN and CDR2 SYDVKM. The CDR3 consists of 15 residues. The CDR3 is CASSPLAEGSGELFF. The CDR3 nucleotides read TGTGCCAGCAGTCCACTAGCGGAGGGGTCCGGGGAGCTGTTTTTT. Complete variable domain (other parts from reference TRBV28 and TRBJ2-2): DVKVTQSSRYLVKRTGEKVFLECVQDMDHENMFWYRQDPGLGLRLIYFSYDVKMKEKGDIPEGYSVSREKKERFSLILESASTNQTSMYLCASSPLAEGSGELFFGEGSRLTVL.